One T cell receptor (beta chain) is described in this entry. The data stem from a study of response to subunit inactivated influenza vaccine. MiXCR, run by TCRdb on the RT-PCR reads, gives a single entry per CDR3 protein. The profile covers about 620,000 distinct CDR3 sequences, with 11% appearing a single time and 11% taken by the ten largest. This same sample was also part of a study on T cells expressing NK-cell markers. That source adds: UMIs were included in TCR beta cDNA generated by 5'RACE template switching.

The clonotype was recovered from a man aged 50-59 years who received an inactivated influenza vaccine. The sample was PBMCs from blood, taken on the day of vaccination.

The CDR3 bases are TGTGCCATCAGGGAGATCAGCACAGATACGCAGTATTTT. It translates to CAIREISTDTQYF. This chain connects TRBV10-3 to TRBJ2-3; no reliable D call. CDR1 ENHRY and CDR2 SYGVKD come from the germline V gene. This CDR3 comprises 13 residues. Trimming pared 6 bases from V and 0 bases from J, leaving 7 bases between.